The rows below give T cell receptor beta chains drawn from one sample of a study of immune cell composition in non-small cell lung cancer. Clones were read by immunoSEQ multiplex PCR, and TCRdb kept only the in-frame ones, dropping some. The sample lists about 4,800 clones, around 78% occurring once. What was sequenced was lung tumor tissue. The receptors come from a human donor with non-small cell lung cancer. Each CDR3 is given with its conserved first and last residue.

TRBV6-1,TRBJ2-5,CASRWAGQETQYF
TRBV7-2,TRBJ2-7,CASTPTISPHEQYF
TRBV7-9,TRBJ2-3,CASSLGSGGGTDTQYF
TRBV5-1,TRBJ2-1,CASSVLAPEGNEQFF
TRBV9,TRBJ2-5,CASSVDGNLQETQYF
TRBV5-1,TRBJ2-2,CASSGPGLAGGPRGGELFF
TRBV7-2,TRBJ2-3,CASSRLAVASTDTQYF
TRBV10-1,TRBJ2-3,CASRGEGSSDTQYF
TRBV28,TRBJ1-5,CASWVRGRGQPQHF
TRBV25-1,TRBJ2-4,CASSELTDKNIQYF
TRBV4-3,TRBJ1-4,CASSQDLGTGWEKLFF
TRBV2,TRBJ1-2,CASSGDRGEGANYGYTF
TRBV7-9,TRBJ2-1,CASSQTGTGLEQFF
TRBV19,TRBJ1-2,CASSVYTGGHGYTF
TRBV27,TRBJ1-2,CASSVRTGGNYGYTF
TRBV9,TRBJ2-3,CASSKSTSGRAEDTQYF
TRBV30,TRBJ2-4,CACTTGVPSNIQYF
TRBV11-2,TRBJ1-1,CASSSLWAGGNTEAFF
TRBV2,TRBJ2-1,CASSATSGRSYNEQFF
TRBV2,TRBJ2-3,CASRRVITNTQYF